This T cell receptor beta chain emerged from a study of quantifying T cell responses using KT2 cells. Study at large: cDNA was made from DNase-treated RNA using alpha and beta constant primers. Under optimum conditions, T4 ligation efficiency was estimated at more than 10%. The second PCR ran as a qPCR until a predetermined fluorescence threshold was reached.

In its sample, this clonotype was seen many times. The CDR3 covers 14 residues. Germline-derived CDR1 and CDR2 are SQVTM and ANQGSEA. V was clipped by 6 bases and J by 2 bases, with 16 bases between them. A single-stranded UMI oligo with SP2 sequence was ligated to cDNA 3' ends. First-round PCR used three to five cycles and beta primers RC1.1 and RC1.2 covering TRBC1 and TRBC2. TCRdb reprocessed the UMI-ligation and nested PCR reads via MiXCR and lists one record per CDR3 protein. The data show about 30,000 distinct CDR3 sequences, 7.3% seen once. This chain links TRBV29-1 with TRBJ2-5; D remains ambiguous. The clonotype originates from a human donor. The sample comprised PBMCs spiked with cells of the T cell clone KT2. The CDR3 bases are TGCAGCGTCACCAAGGACGGTTTACAAGAGACCCAGTACTTC. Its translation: CSVTKDGLQETQYF. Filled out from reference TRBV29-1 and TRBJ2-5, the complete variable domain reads SAVISQKPSRDICQRGTSLTIQCQVDSQVTMMFWYRQQPGQSLTLIATANQGSEATYESGFVIDKFPISRPNLTFSTLTVSNMSPEDSSIYLCSVTKDGLQETQYFGPGTRLLVL.